A selection of T cell receptor beta chains follows, all from one sample in a study of PD-1 blockade in classical Hodgkin lymphoma. Method: immunoSEQ multiplex PCR; TCRdb's copy keeps in-frame clones and lacks some. Among tens of thousands of clones, roughly 90% were seen once, and the ten largest hold approximately 0.27%. This sample comprised CD4+ T cells from blood, obtained before the fourth cycle of nivolumab. These TCRs come from a human donor with classical Hodgkin lymphoma. CDR3s include the opening cysteine and the closing phenylalanine or tryptophan. Fields, in order: J gene, D gene, clone size, V gene, CDR3 DNA, CDR3 protein. A D gene is named only where the DNA matches it firmly. Not every row has a clone size; where given, it reads once, few, many or a size class.

j_gene: TRBJ2-4
d_gene: .
abundance: .
v_gene: TRBV7-6
CDR3nt: TGTGCCAGCAGCTTGGAGTCAGGGTCTACCAAAAACATTCAGTACTTC
CDR3aa: CASSLESGSTKNIQYF

j_gene: TRBJ2-1
d_gene: TRBD2
abundance: once
v_gene: TRBV5-4
CDR3nt: TGTGCCAGCAGCCGTGGGGGTAGCGGGAGTCGGGCATACAATGAGCAGTTCTTC
CDR3aa: CASSRGGSGSRAYNEQFF

j_gene: TRBJ1-2
d_gene: .
abundance: .
v_gene: TRBV11-2
CDR3nt: TGTGCCAGCAGCTTCACAGGGAATGGCTACACCTTC
CDR3aa: CASSFTGNGYTF

j_gene: TRBJ1-5
d_gene: .
abundance: .
v_gene: TRBV27
CDR3nt: TGTGCCAGCAGTTTACAGGGGAGCGGGCAGCCCCAGCATTTT
CDR3aa: CASSLQGSGQPQHF

j_gene: TRBJ2-1
d_gene: .
abundance: .
v_gene: TRBV7-9
CDR3nt: TGTGCCAGCAGCTTAGTATTGGGGTATGAGCAGTTCTTC
CDR3aa: CASSLVLGYEQFF

j_gene: TRBJ2-4
d_gene: .
abundance: .
v_gene: TRBV4-1
CDR3nt: TGCGCCAGCAGCCAAGATCCCATTAACCAAAACATTCAGTACTTC
CDR3aa: CASSQDPINQNIQYF

j_gene: TRBJ2-7
d_gene: TRBD2
abundance: .
v_gene: TRBV29-1
CDR3nt: TGCAGCGTTGTTAGCGGGAAAACTGAGCAGTACTTC
CDR3aa: CSVVSGKTEQYF

j_gene: TRBJ2-5
d_gene: .
abundance: .
v_gene: TRBV20-1
CDR3nt: TGCAGTGCTGGGGAGACCCAGTACTTC
CDR3aa: CSAGETQYF

j_gene: TRBJ2-7
d_gene: TRBD2
abundance: .
v_gene: TRBV4-1
CDR3nt: TGCGCCAGCAGCCAAGGTCGTAGGGCTAGCGGGTACGAGCAGTACTTC
CDR3aa: CASSQGRRASGYEQYF

j_gene: TRBJ2-7
d_gene: .
abundance: .
v_gene: TRBV28
CDR3nt: TGTGCCAGCAGTCTACTTCAGCGGGAGCAGTACTTC
CDR3aa: CASSLLQREQYF

j_gene: TRBJ1-6
d_gene: .
abundance: .
v_gene: TRBV6-6
CDR3nt: TGTGCCAGCAGTCGCCCCCCCACAGGGCGCCGGTCACCCCTCCACTTT
CDR3aa: CASSRPPTGRRSPLHF

j_gene: TRBJ1-1
d_gene: .
abundance: .
v_gene: TRBV4-1
CDR3nt: TGCGCCAGCAGCCATGTCCCGCAGGGGAACACGAACACTGAAGCTTTCTTT
CDR3aa: CASSHVPQGNTNTEAFF

j_gene: TRBJ2-7
d_gene: .
abundance: .
v_gene: TRBV6-6
CDR3nt: TGTGCCAGCAGTTACCATCGCCGGGAGTACTACGAGCAGTACTTC
CDR3aa: CASSYHRREYYEQYF

j_gene: TRBJ2-5
d_gene: TRBD1
abundance: once
v_gene: TRBV9
CDR3nt: TGTGCCAGCAGCGTAGGGACAGGGAAGGGCCAAGAGACCCAGTACTTC
CDR3aa: CASSVGTGKGQETQYF

j_gene: TRBJ2-7
d_gene: .
abundance: .
v_gene: TRBV7-8
CDR3nt: TGTGCCAGCAGCCGTAACCGGGGCTACTACGAGCAGTACTTC
CDR3aa: CASSRNRGYYEQYF

j_gene: TRBJ2-7
d_gene: TRBD2
abundance: .
v_gene: TRBV5-1
CDR3nt: TGCGCCAGCAGCGGGGCTAGCGGGAGGGCGGGCGAGCAGTACTTC
CDR3aa: CASSGASGRAGEQYF

j_gene: TRBJ2-1
d_gene: .
abundance: .
v_gene: TRBV28
CDR3nt: TGTGCCAGCAGCACCCCCAGCGGCTACAATGAGCAGTTCTTC
CDR3aa: CASSTPSGYNEQFF

j_gene: TRBJ2-7
d_gene: .
abundance: .
v_gene: TRBV4-2
CDR3nt: TGTGCCAGCAGCCAAGATCATCCCCAGCGGGCGAACTCCTACGAGCAGTACTTC
CDR3aa: CASSQDHPQRANSYEQYF

j_gene: TRBJ2-1
d_gene: .
abundance: .
v_gene: TRBV7-9
CDR3nt: TGTGCCAGCAGCTTAGCGCGGGACCGAGCGGCCAATGAGCAGTTCTTC
CDR3aa: CASSLARDRAANEQFF

j_gene: TRBJ2-5
d_gene: TRBD2
abundance: once
v_gene: TRBV4-2
CDR3nt: TGTGCCAGCAGCCTCACTAGCGGGAGCCTGGGGGACCAGTACTTC
CDR3aa: CASSLTSGSLGDQYF

j_gene: TRBJ1-2
d_gene: .
abundance: .
v_gene: TRBV30
CDR3nt: TGTGCCTGGAGTGCTCTTGGGTCTGGCTACACCTTC
CDR3aa: CAWSALGSGYTF

j_gene: TRBJ1-2
d_gene: .
abundance: few
v_gene: TRBV10-1
CDR3nt: TGCGCCAGCAGTGAGTCGTCGTACTATGGCTACACCTTC
CDR3aa: CASSESSYYGYTF

j_gene: TRBJ1-2
d_gene: TRBD1
abundance: .
v_gene: TRBV9
CDR3nt: TGTGCCAGCAGTGCATTAGGGGGCGGAACATTGGGCTACACCTTC
CDR3aa: CASSALGGGTLGYTF

j_gene: TRBJ2-2
d_gene: .
abundance: .
v_gene: TRBV13
CDR3nt: TGTGCCAGCAGCTTAGGTAACCGGAGGGTTTACACCGGGGAGCTGTTTTTT
CDR3aa: CASSLGNRRVYTGELFF

j_gene: TRBJ2-7
d_gene: TRBD1
abundance: .
v_gene: TRBV30
CDR3nt: TGTGCCTGGAGTGTAGGGGGACAGGTCGGTTTCGAGCAGTACTTC
CDR3aa: CAWSVGGQVGFEQYF

j_gene: TRBJ2-3
d_gene: .
abundance: .
v_gene: TRBV1
CDR3nt: TGCACCAGCAGCCAAGATAATAGCGGGAGGGCCCTAAGCACAGATACGCAGTATTTT
CDR3aa: CTSSQDNSGRALSTDTQYF

j_gene: TRBJ1-2
d_gene: .
abundance: .
v_gene: TRBV2
CDR3nt: TGTGCCAGCAGTCCGAACCGAAGGGGCTACACCTTC
CDR3aa: CASSPNRRGYTF

j_gene: TRBJ1-1
d_gene: .
abundance: .
v_gene: TRBV6-9
CDR3nt: TGTGCCAGCAGTTACCCTGGGCCCCAGAACACTGAAGCTTTCTTT
CDR3aa: CASSYPGPQNTEAFF

j_gene: TRBJ2-7
d_gene: .
abundance: .
v_gene: TRBV9
CDR3nt: TGTGCCAGCAGCGTAGAGCCAAGCTTCTTCTGGGAGGGGGGACTGAGCTCCTACGAGCAGTACTTC
CDR3aa: CASSVEPSFFWEGGLSSYEQYF

j_gene: TRBJ2-1
d_gene: TRBD2
abundance: .
v_gene: TRBV2
CDR3nt: TGTGCCAGCAGAAGACTAGCGGGGAGGAACAATGAGCAGTTCTTC
CDR3aa: CASRRLAGRNNEQFF

j_gene: TRBJ2-5
d_gene: TRBD1
abundance: .
v_gene: TRBV28
CDR3nt: TGTGCCAGCAGTTTCTGGGACAGGAGGGAAGAGACCCAGTACTTC
CDR3aa: CASSFWDRREETQYF

j_gene: TRBJ2-7
d_gene: .
abundance: .
v_gene: TRBV5-1
CDR3nt: TGCGCCAGCAGCGCGCGCAGGGATAGCGGAGACTCCTACGAGCAGTACTTC
CDR3aa: CASSARRDSGDSYEQYF

j_gene: TRBJ1-2
d_gene: TRBD1
abundance: .
v_gene: TRBV4-2
CDR3nt: TGTGCCAGCAGCCAAGTGGCGGACAGGGACTATGGCTACACCTTC
CDR3aa: CASSQVADRDYGYTF

j_gene: TRBJ1-1
d_gene: .
abundance: .
v_gene: TRBV27
CDR3nt: TGTGCCAGCAGTTCGGCAGGGCGATACACTGAAGCTTTCTTT
CDR3aa: CASSSAGRYTEAFF